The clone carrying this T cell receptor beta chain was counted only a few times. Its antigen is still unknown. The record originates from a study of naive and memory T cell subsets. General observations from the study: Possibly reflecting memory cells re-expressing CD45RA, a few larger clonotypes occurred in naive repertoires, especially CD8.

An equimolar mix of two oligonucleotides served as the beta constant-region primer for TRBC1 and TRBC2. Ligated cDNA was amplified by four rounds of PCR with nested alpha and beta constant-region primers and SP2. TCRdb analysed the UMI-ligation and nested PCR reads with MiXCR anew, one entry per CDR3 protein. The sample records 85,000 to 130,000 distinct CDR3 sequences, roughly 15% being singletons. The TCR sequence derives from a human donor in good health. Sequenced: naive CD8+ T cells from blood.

The CDR3 here is CASGVGLTDTQYF. The CDR3 DNA is TGTGCTAGTGGCGTGGGTCTCACAGATACGCAGTATTTT. The gene calls are TRBV12-5 and TRBJ2-3, with no clear D. The germline V gene has CDR1 LGHNT and CDR2 FRNRAP. V dropped 6 bases and J dropped 2 bases, with 9 bases sitting between them. The CDR3 extends over 13 amino acids.